This T cell receptor (beta chain) was sequenced in a study of molecular identifiers for immune sequencing clone quantification. TCRdb passed the PCR reads through MiXCR, listing each CDR3 protein once. The sample lists under 600,000 distinct CDR3 sequences, about a fifth seen once, with approximately 0.8% in the top ten. This clonotype has a count of ten or more. Its matching antigen is unknown. Naive CD8 T cells were sorted, and the gate applied was CD8+CD4-CCR7+CD45RA+. Overall study findings and caveats: Jurkat TCR RNA from one cell was spiked into around 1 million naive cells, and it was reportedly detectable there. Over 98% of effector molecules, but under 1% in naive cells, were held by clones with more than 20 RNA copies.

The source is a human donor in good health. Some libraries in this study had Jurkat cell RNA spiked in. The sequenced material came from naive CD8+ T cells from blood, with Jurkat cell RNA spiked in. Subset of the sample: FACS-sorted CD8+CD4-CCR7+CD45RA+ naive T cells.

The CDR3 DNA follows: TGTGCCAGCAGCTCAGTCCCAGAGACCCAGTACTTC. This translates into CASSSVPETQYF. The chain combines TRBV7-9 with TRBJ2-5; no clear D gene. CDR3 length equals 12 residues. V gave up 4 bases and J gave up 4 bases, with 7 bases separating them. In germline, CDR1 is SEHNR, CDR2 FQNEAQ (reference sequence).